Listed below are T cell receptor beta chains from one sample, sequenced in a study of cytomegalovirus exposure and HLA in healthy donors. Generated by immunoSEQ multiplex PCR, the TCRdb table keeps only in-frame clones and is missing some. This table has about 98,000 clones, 50% to 70% appearing once. The sequenced sample consisted of PBMCs. These receptors all come from a human donor in good health. CDR3s include the opening cysteine and the closing phenylalanine or tryptophan. The D gene is left open where the match is weak. Some rows mark clone size as missing; the rest say once, few, many or name a class of expanded clone.

TRBD1	.	TRBV28	TRBJ1-2	TGTGCCAGCAGTTTGTGGACAGGGGGCGGCTATGGCTACACCTTC	CASSLWTGGGYGYTF
.	few	TRBV28	TRBJ2-7	TGTGCCAGCAGTTTCCGGGGGACCCTATCCTACGAGCAGTACTTC	CASSFRGTLSYEQYF
.	.	TRBV7-9	TRBJ2-7	TGTGCCAGCAGCTTAGAGTGGGGGGAGCTATCTTACTCCTACGAGCAGTACTTC	CASSLEWGELSYSYEQYF
.	.	TRBV4-1	TRBJ2-5	TGCGCCAGCAGCCAAGTCGGGAGCCTCCAAGAGACCCAGTACTTC	CASSQVGSLQETQYF
.	.	TRBV7-8	TRBJ2-7	TGTGCCAGCAGCTTAGGGTGGACAGCCGCCTACGAGCAGTACTTC	CASSLGWTAAYEQYF
.	.	TRBV14	TRBJ1-1	TGTGCCAGCAGCCAGTGGGGGAGGGGCACTGCAGAAGCTTTCTTT	CASSQWGRGTAEAFF
.	.	TRBV7-9	TRBJ2-1	TGTGCCAGCAGCTTAGGCGGGGCCGTATACAATGAGCAGTTCTTC	CASSLGGAVYNEQFF
.	few	TRBV6-5	TRBJ1-1	TGTGCCAGCAGCCGCAGGGGATTGAACACTGAAGCTTTCTTT	CASSRRGLNTEAFF
.	.	TRBV4-1	TRBJ2-3	TGCGCCAGCAGCCAAGACCGGTATGTGGTACGGGATTTT	CASSQDRYVVRDF
.	.	TRBV4-2	TRBJ1-2	TGTGCCAGCAGCCAAGGCGCAGGGGCGTTAGGGTATGGCTACACCTTC	CASSQGAGALGYGYTF
TRBD2	once	TRBV10-2	TRBJ2-1	TGCGCCAGCTTTTCCGGGGCGGGAGGGACGAATGAGCAGTTCTTC	CASFSGAGGTNEQFF
.	few	TRBV6-5	TRBJ2-3	TGTGCCAGCAGTTACTCGACGGGATCGGATACGCAGTATTTT	CASSYSTGSDTQYF
.	.	TRBV2	TRBJ2-7	TGTGCCAGCAGTGTTCTGGGGGCTACCTCCTACGAGCAGTACTTC	CASSVLGATSYEQYF
TRBD2	.	TRBV7-6	TRBJ2-3	TGTGCCAGCAGCTTAGATGGGACTAGCGGGAATGCAGATACGCAGTATTTT	CASSLDGTSGNADTQYF
TRBD1	few	TRBV14	TRBJ2-4	TGTGCCAGCAGCCAAGGCGGCGGGACAGGGAACATTCGGTACTTC	CASSQGGGTGNIRYF
TRBD1	few	TRBV27	TRBJ1-6	TGTGCCAGCAGGGGATCAGGACAGGGAATCGATTCACCCCTCCACTTT	CASRGSGQGIDSPLHF
TRBD2	.	TRBV7-9	TRBJ2-2	TGTGCCAGCACCGCTGGGACTAGCGCCGGGGAGCTGTTTTTT	CASTAGTSAGELFF
TRBD1	few	TRBV19	TRBJ1-5	TGTGCCAGTAGCAGGGGGACGGACAATCAGCCCCAGCATTTT	CASSRGTDNQPQHF
.	.	TRBV19	TRBJ1-2	TGTGCCAGTAGTACCCTCGACAGCCTCTATGGCTACACCTTC	CASSTLDSLYGYTF
TRBD2	.	TRBV4-1	TRBJ2-7	TGCGCCAGCAGCCAAATACTAGCGGGAGACTACGAGCAGTACTTC	CASSQILAGDYEQYF
.	few	TRBV5-4	TRBJ1-3	TGTGCCAGCAGCTTGGGAGGGACTGGAAACACCATATATTTT	CASSLGGTGNTIYF
TRBD2	.	TRBV4-1	TRBJ2-5	TGCGCCAGCAGCCAAGATCCTCCGGGACTAGCCGGTGAGACCCAGTACTTC	CASSQDPPGLAGETQYF
TRBD1	.	TRBV2	TRBJ2-7	TGTGCCAGCAGTGCCCGACAGGGGCCATCCTACGAGCAGTACTTC	CASSARQGPSYEQYF
TRBD1	.	TRBV15	TRBJ2-7	TGTGCCACCAGCGGTCCGGGACAGGGGGTTTACGAGCAGTACTTC	CATSGPGQGVYEQYF
.	.	TRBV30	TRBJ2-2	TGTGCCTGGAGTGTAGCCTTCACCGGGGAGCTGTTTTTT	CAWSVAFTGELFF
.	.	TRBV6-5	TRBJ2-1	TGTGCCAGCAGTTACGTTGCGGGAAGCTCCTACAATGAGCAGTTCTTC	CASSYVAGSSYNEQFF